The 23 T cell receptor beta chains below come from one sample, sequenced in a study of T-cell reconstitution after alpha-beta-depleted transplantation in children. This sample's TCRbeta library carried unique molecular identifier barcodes. TCRdb passed the PCR reads through MiXCR, listing each CDR3 protein once. Altogether almost 500,000 distinct CDR3 sequences are present, approximately 12% being singletons, with the ten largest covering more than 5.5%. The sequences come from PBMCs from the stem cell graft donor, collected from the stem cell graft. These receptors were obtained from a human donor who donated a stem cell graft to a child with combined immunodeficiency.

The chain is built from TRBV30 and TRBJ2-4, with 11 bases aligning to TRBD2. The CDR3 has 17 amino acids. Germline V gives CDR1 GTSNPN, CDR2 SVGIG (reference sequence). With 3 bases clipped from V and 6 bases from J, the junction kept 13 bases outside the gene matches. The CDR3 reads CAWSVTLGLAGGNIQYF. The CDR3 DNA sequence: TGTGCCTGGAGCGTAACTTTAGGACTAGCGGGCGGAAACATTCAGTACTTC.

This clonotype was seen at least ten times. This chain joins TRBV27 and TRBJ2-3, with TRBD1 identical over 8 bases. J was trimmed by 3 bases and V by 4 bases; bases with no gene match: 0. The CDR3 runs 13 residues. Germline V gives CDR1 MNHEY, CDR2 SMNVEV (reference sequence). The CDR3 nucleotides read TGTGCCAGCAGTTGGGACAGGACAGATACGCAGTATTTT. Translated: CASSWDRTDTQYF.

This clonotype was counted many times. The chain couples TRBV5-1 to TRBJ2-1; D is perhaps TRBD1 or TRBD2 (5 bases each). From germline, CDR1 is SGHRS and CDR2 YFSETQ. This CDR3 is built from 16 residues. Trimming cost V 4 bases and J 4 bases, with 18 bases left between them. CDR3 residues: CASSGTPGPLYNEQFF. Here the CDR3 DNA reads TGCGCCAGCAGCGGAACACCGGGGCCCCTATACAATGAGCAGTTCTTC.

This clonotype was observed at least ten times. The chain recombines TRBV12-3 or TRBV12-4 with TRBJ2-2; D not resolved. V lost 3 bases and J lost 5, with 13 bases in between. This CDR3 contains 15 residues. The CDR3 protein is CASSLVATGTGELFF. The CDR3 DNA sequence: TGTGCCAGCAGTTTGGTGGCCACCGGGACCGGGGAGCTGTTTTTT.

This clonotype has more than one count but fewer than ten. This chain uses TRBV3-1 with TRBJ2-1; 14 bases are a match to TRBD2. Germline-derived CDR1 and CDR2 are LGHDT and YNNKEL (reference sequence). This CDR3 spans 15 amino acids. Trimming at V came to 7 bases and at J to 5 bases, leaving 4 bases not matched to a gene. Written as DNA, the CDR3 is TGTGCCAGCACCAGACTAGCGGGGGGGAACAATGAGCAGTTCTTC. The encoded protein is CASTRLAGGNNEQFF.

In this sample, this clonotype turned up many times. V gene TRBV6-5 combines with J gene TRBJ1-4; D is unclear. V was trimmed by 0 bases and J by 4 bases, leaving 15 bases between them. This CDR3 has 17 amino acids. Looked up from germline, CDR1 is MNHEY and CDR2 is SVGAGI. This chain's CDR3 is CASSYSSVVLLNEKLFF. The CDR3 coding sequence is TGTGCCAGCAGTTACTCCTCGGTTGTCCTCCTTAATGAAAAACTGTTTTTT.

This clonotype was counted many times. The rearrangement links TRBV25-1 to TRBJ2-5, with TRBD1 as a possible D gene (6 bases). Germline CDR1 is MGHDK and CDR2 is SYGVNS. This CDR3 has 15 amino acids. Trimming removed 2 bases from V and 1 base from J, with 11 bases in between. CDR3 nucleotide sequence: TGTGCCAGCAGTGAACGGACAGTGACCCAAGAGACCCAGTACTTC. It translates to CASSERTVTQETQYF.

This rearrangement joins TRBV29-1 to TRBJ2-5; 9 positions match TRBD1. The germline gives CDR1 SQVTM, CDR2 ANQGSEA. V dropped 5 bases and J dropped 0; count of bases not matched to a gene: 10. CDR3 length: 16 amino acids. In DNA form, the CDR3 reads TGCAGCGTTACTGGACAGGGGCAGGTGTACCAAGAGACCCAGTACTTC. Protein product: CSVTGQGQVYQETQYF.

J is TRBJ2-3 and V is TRBV7-3; the D gene is possibly TRBD2 (5 bases). Germline CDR1 reads SGHTA; CDR2 reads FQGTGA. V was clipped by 2 bases and J by 2 bases, with 11 bases between them. The CDR3 loop spans 15 amino acids. CDR3 DNA sequence: TGTGCCAGCAGCTTAGGCGCCGGACTCACAGATACGCAGTATTTT. It codes for CASSLGAGLTDTQYF. Drawing the rest from reference TRBV7-3 and TRBJ2-3, the complete variable domain is GAGVSQTPSNKVTEKGKYVELRCDPISGHTALYWYRQSLGQGPEFLIYFQGTGAADDSGLPNDRFFAVRPEGSVSTLKIQRTERGDSAVYLCASSLGAGLTDTQYFGPGTRLTVL.

This clonotype was counted only a few times. The chain has TRBV6-1 and TRBJ1-5, with 7 bases fitting TRBD1. Germline loops: CDR1 MNHNS, CDR2 SASEGT. Trimming at V came to 6 bases and at J to 6 bases, leaving 20 bases not matched to a gene. This CDR3 spans 18 amino acids. Written as DNA, the CDR3 is TGTGCCAGCAGCCCCGGGACAGAGGAACTGAGTGCGGGTCAGCCCCAGCATTTT. This encodes CASSPGTEELSAGQPQHF.

The sample holds a few counts of this clonotype. The chain's CDR3 is CASSYDGTYEQYF. CDR3 nucleotide sequence: TGTGCCAGCAGTTACGACGGTACCTACGAGCAGTACTTC. The V and J genes are TRBV6-5 and TRBJ2-7; D is ambiguous. V lost 2 bases and J 2 bases, leaving 7 bases between the germline ends. The CDR3 is made up of 13 amino acids. From germline, CDR1 is MNHEY and CDR2 SVGAGI.

V is TRBV7-3 and J is TRBJ2-3; TRBD2 agrees at 10 bases. The CDR3 length is 15 residues. From germline, CDR1 is SGHTA and CDR2 FQGTGA. The V segment lost 2 bases and the J segment 6 bases; nucleotides outside the gene matches: 5. The CDR3 protein is CASSLPAGGLDTQYF. CDR3 in DNA: TGTGCCAGCAGCTTACCAGCGGGGGGGCTTGATACGCAGTATTTT.

This clonotype was observed many times. The chain is built from TRBV2 and TRBJ2-1; TRBD1 matches at 8 bases. This CDR3 has 15 residues. Germline CDR1 is SNHLY and CDR2 is FYNNEI. The V segment lost 6 bases and the J segment 2 bases; nucleotides outside the gene matches: 6. CDR3 in amino acids: CASRGQGETYNEQFF. Written as DNA, the CDR3 is TGTGCCAGCAGAGGACAGGGTGAAACCTACAATGAGCAGTTCTTC.

About this clonotype: A much larger clone sits a single nucleotide away, making a read error possible. The chain carries TRBV6-5 and TRBJ2-1; no firm D call. Germline V gene sequence: CDR1 MNHEY, CDR2 SVGAGI. The CDR3 extends over 18 amino acids. Trimming left V 2 bases short and J 0 bases short, with 17 bases between. CDR3 nucleotides: TGTGCCAGCAGTTACCACGAAGAAGGCGCAGGCTCCTACAATGAGCAGTTCTTC. It codes for CASSYHEEGAGSYNEQFF.

The rearrangement links TRBV3-1 to TRBJ2-1, with 11 bases matching TRBD2. Germline CDR1 is LGHDT and CDR2 is YNNKEL (reference sequence). This CDR3 comprises 17 residues. The V segment lost 0 bases and the J segment 8 bases; nucleotides outside the gene matches: 9. CDR3 region: CASSQDFGTSGGDEQFF. In DNA form, the CDR3 reads TGTGCCAGCAGCCAAGACTTCGGGACTAGCGGTGGGGATGAGCAGTTCTTC.

This clonotype showed up many times. The CDR3 nucleotides read TGTGCCACCAGTGATGCCACAACTGGAAACACCATATATTTT. It specifies CATSDATTGNTIYF. V usage is TRBV24-1 and J usage is TRBJ1-3; no clear D. Germline CDR1 is KGHDR and CDR2 is SFDVKD. The V end was cut by 3 bases, the J end by 2 bases, with 7 bases between. The CDR3 is 14 residues long.

A few counts support this clonotype. The CDR3 spells CASSYWDRVYNEQFF. The CDR3 DNA reads as TGTGCCAGCAGTTACTGGGACAGGGTGTACAATGAGCAGTTCTTC. V usage is TRBV6-2 or TRBV6-3 and J usage is TRBJ2-1; 9 bases line up with TRBD1. J was trimmed by 4 bases and V by 1 base; bases with no gene match: 2. The CDR3 runs to 15 residues. CDR1 is MNHEY and CDR2 is SVGEGT in the germline V gene.

This clonotype was observed a few times. V is TRBV27 and J is TRBJ1-5; 9 bases map to TRBD1. The CDR3 is 15 amino acids. Unmatched junction bases numbered 6, after V lost 2 bases and J lost 7 bases. The germline gives CDR1 MNHEY, CDR2 SMNVEV (reference sequence). DNA for the CDR3: TGTGCCAGCAGTTTAGACGGGACAGGGCACCAGCCCCAGCATTTT. Amino acids: CASSLDGTGHQPQHF.

This clonotype appeared a few times. The gene calls are TRBV15 and TRBJ1-1; D possibly corresponds to TRBD1 (6 bases). The CDR3 consists of 17 residues. Deletions cut 0 bases from V and 2 bases from J, with 16 bases between. Germline V gene lookup returns CDR1 LNHNV and CDR2 YYDKDF (reference sequence). This chain's CDR3 is CATSRDTIGGLNTEAFF. The CDR3 DNA reads TGTGCCACCAGCAGAGATACGATCGGGGGGCTTAACACTGAAGCTTTCTTT.

The rearrangement links TRBV7-9 to TRBJ2-5; the D gene is possibly TRBD1 (5 bases). V lost 0 bases and J lost 1, with 9 bases in between. Per germline, CDR1 SEHNR and CDR2 FQNEAQ (reference sequence). CDR3 length equals 15 residues. The CDR3 region is CASSLAHGAQETQYF. CDR3 in DNA: TGTGCCAGCAGCTTAGCGCATGGGGCCCAAGAGACCCAGTACTTC.

This clonotype was picked up many times. The chain links TRBV6-2 or TRBV6-3 to TRBJ2-1, with D perhaps given as TRBD1 or TRBD2 (5 bases each). This CDR3 region has 13 residues. CDR1 and CDR2 (germline): MNHEY, SVGEGT. V gave up 6 bases and J gave up 5 bases, with 11 bases separating them. The CDR3 spells CASSGTENNEQFF. CDR3 in DNA: TGTGCCAGCAGCGGGACGGAAAACAATGAGCAGTTCTTC.

This clonotype was observed many times. The rearrangement uses TRBV12-3 or TRBV12-4 and TRBJ2-1; TRBD2 agrees at 16 bases. Trimming took 3 bases from V and 7 from J; bases not matched to a gene: 6. There are 17 residues in the CDR3. The CDR3 DNA follows: TGTGCCAGCAGTTTGTCGGGACTAGCGGGGGGGGTGAATGAGCAGTTCTTC. It encodes CASSLSGLAGGVNEQFF.

This clonotype has more than one count but fewer than ten. Here the CDR3 DNA reads TGTGCCAGCCTCATCGGGGGGAGAACAGATACGCAGTATTTT. This translates into CASLIGGRTDTQYF. This chain joins TRBV5-5 and TRBJ2-3, with 7 nucleotides matching TRBD2. CDR1 and CDR2 from the germline V gene are SGHKS and YYEKEE (reference sequence). With V trimmed by 7 bases and J by 3 bases, 8 bases remained unmatched. The CDR3 has 14 residues.